Shown below are 5 T cell receptor beta chains from a single sample sequenced in a study of T cells in Graves' hyperthyroidism and ophthalmopathy. TCR beta CDR3 regions were amplified from RNA transcripts. In the first-round RT-PCR of the TCR CDR3, the HTBI primer set was used. TCRdb recomputed calls from the multiplex PCR reads with MiXCR, one row per CDR3 protein. The repertoire holds about 640,000 distinct CDR3 sequences, with around 21% as singletons. The specimen was blood. The receptors originated from a man aged 25 to 45 with Graves' ophthalmopathy.

This clonotype was detected a few times. The V call is TRBV15, the J call TRBJ2-1; the D gene could be TRBD1 or TRBD2 (5 bases each). V shed 8 bases and J shed 4 bases, with 12 bases lying between them. This CDR3 region has 13 residues. In germline, CDR1 is LNHNV, CDR2 YYDKDF (reference sequence). This CDR3 is CATSGALYNEQFF. DNA of the CDR3: TGTGCCACCTCCGGGGCCCTTTACAATGAGCAGTTCTTC.

This clonotype was observed a handful of times. V is TRBV5-1 and J is TRBJ1-5, with no clear D. Trimming took 4 bases from V and 4 from J, leaving 9 bases between them. Germline loops: CDR1 SGHRS, CDR2 YFSETQ. The CDR3 loop spans 13 amino acids. CDR3 DNA: TGCGCCAGCAGCCCCTTACCGAATCAGCCCCAGCATTTT. Translation gives CASSPLPNQPQHF.

This clonotype was seen more than once but under ten times. The V gene is TRBV7-2, the J gene TRBJ1-1; D call uncertain. The V gene lost 2 bases and the J gene lost 5 bases, with 18 bases spanning the gap. Germline V gives CDR1 SGHTA, CDR2 FQGNSA. The CDR3 runs 16 residues. CDR3 sequence (DNA): TGTGCCAGCAGCTTAACCTTCAGGAGTCGTGATACTGAAGCTTTCTTT. Amino acid sequence: CASSLTFRSRDTEAFF.

The V and J genes are TRBV5-1 and TRBJ2-2; a weak D match, TRBD1 (7 bases). Trimming cost V 0 bases and J 4 bases, with 13 bases left between them. The CDR3 has 16 amino acids. Germline assignment: CDR1 SGHRS and CDR2 YFSETQ. Written as DNA, the CDR3 is TGCGCCAGCAGCTTGGATCACAGGGGAGGCACCGGGGAGCTGTTTTTT. Amino acid sequence: CASSLDHRGGTGELFF.

A few counts support this clonotype. The chain employs TRBV19 and TRBJ2-1, with 13 bases fitting TRBD2. The CDR3 loop spans 15 amino acids. V dropped 0 bases and J dropped 8; count of bases not matched to a gene: 1. CDR1 and CDR2 (germline): LNHDA, SQIVND (reference sequence). The CDR3 reads CASSIETSGRYEQFF. DNA for the CDR3: TGTGCCAGTAGTATAGAGACTAGCGGGAGGTATGAGCAGTTCTTC.